This TCR beta chain emerged from a study of shared clonotypes between healthy human individuals. Looking at the study overall: The donor pool was made up of a couple of women and three men aged 18 to 49.

Note on this clone: Its antigen remains unidentified.

Data came from immunoSEQ multiplex PCR; TCRdb stores just in-frame clones and leaves some out. The profile shows 2.3 million or so clones, 85% to 95% of them singletons. General study results and limits: Compared with clonotypes that all four donors shared, non-shared clonotypes had lower generation probabilities.

This CDR3 has 15 amino acids. V dropped 2 bases and J dropped 5 bases, with 15 bases sitting between them. From germline, CDR1 is SGHAT and CDR2 FQNNGV. Healthy HIV-negative adults without recent acute infections or vaccinations served as donors. Every donor, a Caucasian adult, lived in Nashville, Tennessee. This sequence was found in a man between 18 and 35 years old in good health. Some clones in this sample may be carry-over from other donors' samples. The rearrangement joins TRBV11-2 to TRBJ2-5; the D gene is possibly TRBD1 (7 bases). The sample taken for sequencing was naive CD4+ T cells from PBMCs. Documented subset: CD45RA+ positively selected. DNA for the CDR3: TGTGCCAGCAGCTTATATGGAGGGGGCATCGAGACCCAGTACTTC. Protein product: CASSLYGGGIETQYF.